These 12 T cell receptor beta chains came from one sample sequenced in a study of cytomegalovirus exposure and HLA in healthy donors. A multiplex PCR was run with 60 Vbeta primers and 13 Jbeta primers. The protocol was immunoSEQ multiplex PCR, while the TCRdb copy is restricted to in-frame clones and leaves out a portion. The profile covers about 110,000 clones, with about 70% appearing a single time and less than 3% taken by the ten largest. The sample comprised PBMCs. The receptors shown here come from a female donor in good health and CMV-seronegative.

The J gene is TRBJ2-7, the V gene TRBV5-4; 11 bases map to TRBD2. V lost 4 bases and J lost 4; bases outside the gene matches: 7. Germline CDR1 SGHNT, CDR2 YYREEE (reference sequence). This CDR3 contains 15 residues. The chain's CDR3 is CASSVTSGIVYEQYF. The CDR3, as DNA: TGTGCCAGCAGCGTGACTAGCGGGATCGTTTACGAGCAGTACTTC.

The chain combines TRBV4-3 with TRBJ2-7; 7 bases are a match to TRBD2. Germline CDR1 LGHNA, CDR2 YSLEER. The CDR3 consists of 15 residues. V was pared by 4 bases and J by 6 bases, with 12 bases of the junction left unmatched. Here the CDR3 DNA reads TGCGCCAGCAGCCGCCGGGCGAGGGAGGGCCTCGAGCAGTACTTC. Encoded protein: CASSRRAREGLEQYF.

CDR3 amino acids: CASSFGLAGSTDTQYF. As DNA, the CDR3 is TGTGCCAGCAGTTTTGGGCTAGCGGGAAGCACAGATACGCAGTATTTT. V usage is TRBV28 and J usage is TRBJ2-3; 9 bases are shared with TRBD2. CDR3 length equals 16 residues. V gave up 3 bases and J gave up 0 bases; unmatched junction bases: 4. CDR1 is MDHEN, CDR2 SYDVKM, per germline.

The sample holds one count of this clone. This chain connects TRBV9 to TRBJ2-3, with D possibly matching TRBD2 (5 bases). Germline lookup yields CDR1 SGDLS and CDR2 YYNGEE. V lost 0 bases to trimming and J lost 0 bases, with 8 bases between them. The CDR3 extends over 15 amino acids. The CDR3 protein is CASSVAQRSTDTQYF. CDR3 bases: TGTGCCAGCAGCGTAGCTCAGCGGAGCACAGATACGCAGTATTTT.

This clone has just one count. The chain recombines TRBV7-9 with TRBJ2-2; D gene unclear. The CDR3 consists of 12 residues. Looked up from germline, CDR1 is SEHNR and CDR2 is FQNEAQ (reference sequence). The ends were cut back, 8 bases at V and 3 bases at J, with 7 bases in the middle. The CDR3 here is CASLSYTGELFF. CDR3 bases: TGTGCCAGCTTAAGCTACACCGGGGAGCTGTTTTTT.

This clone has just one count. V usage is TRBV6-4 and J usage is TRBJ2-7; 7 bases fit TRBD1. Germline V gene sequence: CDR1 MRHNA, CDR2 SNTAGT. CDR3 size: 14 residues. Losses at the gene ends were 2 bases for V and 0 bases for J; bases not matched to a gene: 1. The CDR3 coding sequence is TGTGCCAGCAGTGACAGGGGGCTCTCCTACGAGCAGTACTTC. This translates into CASSDRGLSYEQYF.

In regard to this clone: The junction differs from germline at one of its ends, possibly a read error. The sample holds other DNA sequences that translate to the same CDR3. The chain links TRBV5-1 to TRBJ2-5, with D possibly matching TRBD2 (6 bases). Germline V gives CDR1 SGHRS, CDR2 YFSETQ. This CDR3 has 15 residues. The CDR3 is CASSLEGGEAETQYF. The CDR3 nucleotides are TGCGCCAGCAGCTTGGAAGGAGGGGAGGCAGAGACTCAGTACTTC.

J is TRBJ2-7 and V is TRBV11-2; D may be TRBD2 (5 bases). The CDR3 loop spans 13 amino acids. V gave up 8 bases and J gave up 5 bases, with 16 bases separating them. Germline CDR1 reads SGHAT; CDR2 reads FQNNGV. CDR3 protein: CASRKVGAHEQYF. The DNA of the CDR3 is TGTGCCAGCCGAAAGGTGGGAGCCCACGAGCAGTACTTC.

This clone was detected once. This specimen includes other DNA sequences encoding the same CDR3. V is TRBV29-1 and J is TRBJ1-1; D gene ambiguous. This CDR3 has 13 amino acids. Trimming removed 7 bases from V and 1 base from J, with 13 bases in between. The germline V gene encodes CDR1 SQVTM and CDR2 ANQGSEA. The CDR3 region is CSAGKGGNTEAFF. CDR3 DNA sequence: TGCAGCGCCGGGAAAGGAGGGAACACTGAAGCTTTCTTT. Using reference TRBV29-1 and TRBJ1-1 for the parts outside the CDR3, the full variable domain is SAVISQKPSRDICQRGTSLTIQCQVDSQVTMMFWYRQQPGQSLTLIATANQGSEATYESGFVIDKFPISRPNLTFSTLTVSNMSPEDSSIYLCSAGKGGNTEAFFGQGTRLTVV.

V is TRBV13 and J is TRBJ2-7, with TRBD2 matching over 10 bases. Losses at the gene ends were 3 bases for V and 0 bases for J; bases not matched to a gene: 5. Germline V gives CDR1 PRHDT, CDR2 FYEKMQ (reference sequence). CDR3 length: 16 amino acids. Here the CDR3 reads CASSFLAGAGSYEQYF. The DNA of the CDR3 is TGTGCCAGCAGCTTTCTAGCGGGAGCCGGCTCCTACGAGCAGTACTTC.

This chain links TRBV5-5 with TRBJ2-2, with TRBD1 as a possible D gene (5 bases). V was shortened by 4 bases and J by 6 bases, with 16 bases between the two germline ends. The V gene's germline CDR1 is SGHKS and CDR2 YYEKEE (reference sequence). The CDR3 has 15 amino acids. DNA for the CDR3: TGTGCCAGCAGCCTCTTGGGCAGGGCAGCCGGGGAGCTGTTTTTT. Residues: CASSLLGRAAGELFF.

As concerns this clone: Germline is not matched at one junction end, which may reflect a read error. CDR3 sequence reads: CASTLQGAHEQYF. In DNA, the CDR3 is TGTGCCAGCACTTTACAGGGGGCCCACGAGCAGTACTTC. This rearrangement joins TRBV28 to TRBJ2-7; 9 nucleotides align to TRBD1. The CDR3 is 13 residues long. Germline V CDR1 and CDR2: MDHEN, SYDVKM.